The clone carrying this TCR beta chain has ten or more counts. CDR1 and CDR2 (germline): LNHDA, SQIVND (reference sequence). The V and J ends lost 5 bases and 2 bases respectively, with 12 bases between them. The CDR3 is made up of 14 amino acids. This sample was taken from a study of CD8+CD57+ T cells in acquired aplastic anemia. Genomic DNA served as template for TCR beta VDJ and CDR3 profiling. TCRdb redid the calling of the reads with MiXCR, one entry per CDR3 protein. This table has a few hundred thousand distinct CDR3 sequences, roughly 50% appearing once. Patients picked for sequencing had shown CD8+CD57+ cell expansion detected by flow cytometry.

The sequencing sample was made of sorted CD4+, CD8+, or CD8+CD57+ T cells (not recorded which) from PBMCs. The receptor was isolated from a human donor with aplastic anemia. The chain couples TRBV19 to TRBJ1-2, with D tentatively TRBD1 (5 bases). CDR3 sequence reads: CASSLRGPNYGYTF. CDR3 sequence (DNA): TGTGCCAGTAGTCTAAGGGGACCGAACTATGGCTACACCTTC.